This paragraph reports one TCR beta chain. The data originate from a study of PD-L1 blockade in urothelial cancer. Study context: Blood samples contained a median 141,255 T cells.

Assay: immunoSEQ multiplex PCR; the TCRdb copy retains only in-frame clones and omits some. Among about 76,000 clones listed, 80% to 95% were seen once. The length of the CDR3 is 14 residues. The germline V and J ends were trimmed by 3 bases and 4 bases, with 12 bases remaining between them. Germline-derived CDR1 and CDR2 are MNHNS and SASEGT. Time point of the sample: peripheral blood 6 weeks after treatment start. The chain is built from TRBV6-1 and TRBJ1-1, with a weak D call TRBD1 (5 bases). This clonotype was obtained from a woman of 80 years or more with urothelial cancer. The sample was PBMCs, taken around atezolizumab (anti-PD-L1) treatment. CDR3 sequence reads: CASSEAGTATEAFF. DNA for the CDR3: TGTGCCAGCAGTGAGGCCGGGACTGCCACTGAAGCTTTCTTT.